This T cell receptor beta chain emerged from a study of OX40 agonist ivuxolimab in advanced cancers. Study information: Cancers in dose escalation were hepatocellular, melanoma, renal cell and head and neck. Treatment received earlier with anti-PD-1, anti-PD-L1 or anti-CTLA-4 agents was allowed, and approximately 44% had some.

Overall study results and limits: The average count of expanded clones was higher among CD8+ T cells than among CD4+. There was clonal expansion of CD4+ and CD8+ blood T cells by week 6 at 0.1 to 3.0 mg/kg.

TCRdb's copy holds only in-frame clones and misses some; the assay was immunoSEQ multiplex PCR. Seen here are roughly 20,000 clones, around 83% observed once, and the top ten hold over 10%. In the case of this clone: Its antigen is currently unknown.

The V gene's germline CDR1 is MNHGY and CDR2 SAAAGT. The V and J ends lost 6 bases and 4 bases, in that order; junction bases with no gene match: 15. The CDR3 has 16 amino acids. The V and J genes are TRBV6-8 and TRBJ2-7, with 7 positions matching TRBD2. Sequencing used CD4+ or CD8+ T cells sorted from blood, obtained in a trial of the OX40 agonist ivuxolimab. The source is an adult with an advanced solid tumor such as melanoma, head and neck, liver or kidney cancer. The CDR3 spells CASSARSGNSRYEQYF. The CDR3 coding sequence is TGTGCCAGCAGCGCCAGGAGCGGGAATTCGAGATACGAGCAGTACTTC.